The rows below give T cell receptor beta chains drawn from one sample of a study of shared clonotypes between healthy human individuals. TCRdb's copy holds only in-frame clones and misses some; the assay was immunoSEQ multiplex PCR. This table has 1.4 million to 1.5 million clones, roughly 96% appearing once. Material for sequencing was naive CD4+ T cells sorted from blood. Receptors originate from a man younger than 45 in good health. CDR3s include the opening cysteine and the closing phenylalanine or tryptophan. A D gene is named only where the DNA matches it firmly. A clone size is listed for some rows: how often the clone was seen (once, few, many), or a class if it is expanded.

d_call: TRBD1
clone_size: NA
v_call: TRBV28
j_call: TRBJ1-1
cdr3_nt: TGTGCCAGCAGTACCGGGACAGGGGGTCAAGCTTTCTTT
cdr3_aa: CASSTGTGGQAFF

d_call: TRBD2
clone_size: NA
v_call: TRBV7-9
j_call: TRBJ2-7
cdr3_nt: TGTGCCAGCAGCTTAGGGGCACTAGCGGGAAGAGGAAGCTACGAGCAGTACTTC
cdr3_aa: CASSLGALAGRGSYEQYF

d_call: NA
clone_size: NA
v_call: TRBV9
j_call: TRBJ1-1
cdr3_nt: TGTGCCAGCAGCGCCCGGGACATGAGGAGCACTGAAGCTTTCTTT
cdr3_aa: CASSARDMRSTEAFF

d_call: NA
clone_size: NA
v_call: TRBV5-1
j_call: TRBJ2-5
cdr3_nt: TGCGCCAGCAGCTTGGTGGCAGAACAAGAGACCCAGTACTTC
cdr3_aa: CASSLVAEQETQYF

d_call: NA
clone_size: NA
v_call: TRBV2
j_call: TRBJ2-7
cdr3_nt: TGTGCCAGCAGTTCGGACGGCTACGAGCAGTACTTC
cdr3_aa: CASSSDGYEQYF

d_call: TRBD1
clone_size: NA
v_call: TRBV7-7
j_call: TRBJ2-7
cdr3_nt: TGTGCCAGCAGCCCAAGGGTTGGGACAGGGTCCTACGAGCAGTACTTC
cdr3_aa: CASSPRVGTGSYEQYF

d_call: NA
clone_size: NA
v_call: TRBV5-4
j_call: TRBJ2-3
cdr3_nt: TGTGCCAGCAGTACGGCAGATACGCAGTATTTT
cdr3_aa: CASSTADTQYF

d_call: TRBD1
clone_size: once
v_call: TRBV4-1
j_call: TRBJ1-1
cdr3_nt: TGCGCCAGCAGCCCGAAGGGGGCTGGACCTGAAGCTTTCTTT
cdr3_aa: CASSPKGAGPEAFF

d_call: NA
clone_size: NA
v_call: TRBV10-3
j_call: TRBJ2-7
cdr3_nt: TGTGCCATCAGTGAGTCGTGGACTTCTTCCTACGAGCAGTACTTC
cdr3_aa: CAISESWTSSYEQYF

d_call: NA
clone_size: NA
v_call: TRBV29-1
j_call: TRBJ2-1
cdr3_nt: TGCAGCGTTGAAACCGTCCCCCAGTTCTTC
cdr3_aa: CSVETVPQFF